This TCR beta chain was obtained from a study of CD8+CD57+ T cells in acquired aplastic anemia. The wider study: Healthy donor sequencing depth: around 10 million CD4+, roughly 12 million CD8+ reads. General study findings and limits: Patients and controls turned out to have approximately 29 CD8+ CDR3 sequences in common. Between patients and controls, CD8+ Simpson's diversity did not vary significantly.

Both TCR beta VDJ combination and CDR3 sequence profiling were carried out. Genomic DNA was the template for this profiling. TCRdb re-analysed the reads in MiXCR, keeping a single row per CDR3 protein. The sample records 40,000 to 45,000 distinct CDR3 sequences, 65% to 70% being singletons. J gave up 2 bases and V 0 bases, and 2 bases lay outside the gene matches. The CDR3 is made up of 14 amino acids. From germline, CDR1 is SGDLS and CDR2 YYNGEE. This clonotype rates as medium-sized (0.01 to 0.1%). Its antigen is not known. Material for sequencing was sorted CD4+, CD8+, or CD8+CD57+ T cells (not recorded which) from PBMCs. This clonotype was obtained from a human donor in good health, serving as a control. V is TRBV9 and J is TRBJ2-7, with 7 nucleotides matching TRBD1. In DNA, the CDR3 is TGTGCCAGCAGCGTAGACGGGACAGCCTACGAGCAGTACTTC. Amino acid sequence: CASSVDGTAYEQYF.